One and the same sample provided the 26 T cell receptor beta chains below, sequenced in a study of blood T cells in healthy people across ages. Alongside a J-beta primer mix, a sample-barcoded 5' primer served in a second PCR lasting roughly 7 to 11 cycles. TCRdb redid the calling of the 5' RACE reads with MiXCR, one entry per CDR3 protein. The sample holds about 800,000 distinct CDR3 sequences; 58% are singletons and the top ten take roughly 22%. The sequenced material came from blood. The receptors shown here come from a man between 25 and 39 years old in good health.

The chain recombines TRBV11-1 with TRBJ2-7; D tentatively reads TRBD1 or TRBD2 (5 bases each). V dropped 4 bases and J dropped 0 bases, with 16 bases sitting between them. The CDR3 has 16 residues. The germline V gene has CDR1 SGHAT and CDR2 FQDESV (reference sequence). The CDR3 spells CASSSPLGVGSYEQYF. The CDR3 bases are TGTGCCAGCAGCTCCCCCCTGGGGGTTGGCTCCTACGAGCAGTACTTC.

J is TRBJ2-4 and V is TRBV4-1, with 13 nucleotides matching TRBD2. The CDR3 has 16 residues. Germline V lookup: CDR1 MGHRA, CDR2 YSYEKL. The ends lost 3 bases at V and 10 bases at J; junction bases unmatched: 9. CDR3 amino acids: CASSHEGGLAGVIQYF. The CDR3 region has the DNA TGCGCCAGCAGCCATGAAGGTGGACTAGCGGGAGTTATTCAGTACTTC.

CDR3 DNA: TGTGCCAGCAGGGGACTAGCGGGGCGGGATGAGCAGTTCTTC. Translation: CASRGLAGRDEQFF. V usage is TRBV28 and J usage is TRBJ2-1; 13 bases fit TRBD2. Germline CDR1 and CDR2: MDHEN and SYDVKM. The length of the CDR3 is 14 residues. J was trimmed by 8 bases and V by 6 bases; bases with no gene match: 4.

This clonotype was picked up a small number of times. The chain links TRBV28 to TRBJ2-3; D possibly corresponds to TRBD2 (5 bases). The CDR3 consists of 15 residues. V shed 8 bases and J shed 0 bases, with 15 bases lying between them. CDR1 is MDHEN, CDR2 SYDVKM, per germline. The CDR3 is CASSFAQRSTDTQYF. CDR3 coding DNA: TGTGCCAGCTCCTTCGCCCAGCGGAGCACAGATACGCAGTATTTT.

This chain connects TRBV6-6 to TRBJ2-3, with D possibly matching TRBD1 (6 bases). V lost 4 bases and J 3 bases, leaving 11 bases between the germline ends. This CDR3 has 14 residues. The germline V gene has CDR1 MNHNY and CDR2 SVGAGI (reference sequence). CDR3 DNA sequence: TGTGCCAGCAGTTGGGGGCAGGGTACAGATACGCAGTATTTT. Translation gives CASSWGQGTDTQYF.

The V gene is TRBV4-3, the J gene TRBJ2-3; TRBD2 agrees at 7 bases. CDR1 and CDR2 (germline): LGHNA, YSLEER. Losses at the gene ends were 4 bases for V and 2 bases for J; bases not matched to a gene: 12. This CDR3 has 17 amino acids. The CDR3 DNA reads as TGCGCCAGCAGCCGGGAGGGCTCAACCGCCTCCACAGATACGCAGTATTTT. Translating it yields CASSREGSTASTDTQYF.

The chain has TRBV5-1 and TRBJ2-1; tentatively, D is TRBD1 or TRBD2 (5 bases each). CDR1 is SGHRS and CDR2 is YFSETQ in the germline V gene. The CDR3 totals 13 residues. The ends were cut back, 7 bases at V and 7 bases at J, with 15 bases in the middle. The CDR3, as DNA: TGCGCCAGCGGAGGACATAGCGTAAATGAGCAGTTCTTC. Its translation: CASGGHSVNEQFF.

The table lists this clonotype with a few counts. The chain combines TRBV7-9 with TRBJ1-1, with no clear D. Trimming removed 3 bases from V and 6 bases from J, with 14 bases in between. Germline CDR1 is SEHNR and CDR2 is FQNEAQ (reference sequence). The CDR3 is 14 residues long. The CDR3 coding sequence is TGTGCCAGCAGCTTGCCATCCATGCGCGCTGAAGCTTTCTTT. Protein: CASSLPSMRAEAFF.

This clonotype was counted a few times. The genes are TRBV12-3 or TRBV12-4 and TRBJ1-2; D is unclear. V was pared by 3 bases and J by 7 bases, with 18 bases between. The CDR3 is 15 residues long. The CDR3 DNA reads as TGTGCCAGCAGTTTGACGTGGCCCGAATTGGGTGGCTACACCTTC. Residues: CASSLTWPELGGYTF.

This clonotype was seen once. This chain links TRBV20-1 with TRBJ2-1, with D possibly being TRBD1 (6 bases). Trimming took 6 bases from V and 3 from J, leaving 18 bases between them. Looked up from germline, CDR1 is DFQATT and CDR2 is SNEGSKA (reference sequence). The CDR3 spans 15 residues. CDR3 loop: CSASPSVGGYNEQFF. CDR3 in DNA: TGCAGTGCGAGCCCCTCGGTAGGGGGCTACAATGAGCAGTTCTTC.

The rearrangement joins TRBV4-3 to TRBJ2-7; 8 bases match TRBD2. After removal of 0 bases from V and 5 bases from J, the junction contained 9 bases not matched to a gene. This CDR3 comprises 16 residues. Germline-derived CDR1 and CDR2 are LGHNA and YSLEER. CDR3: CASSQDGGGRIDEQYF. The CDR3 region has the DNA TGCGCCAGCAGCCAAGATGGCGGGGGGCGAATCGACGAGCAGTACTTC.

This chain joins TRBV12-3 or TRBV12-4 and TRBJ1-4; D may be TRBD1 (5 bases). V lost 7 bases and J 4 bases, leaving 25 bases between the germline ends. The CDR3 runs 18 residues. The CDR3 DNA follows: TGTGCCAGCATCCTACAACAAAAGTCGCGAGGGGTTAATGAAAAACTGTTTTTT. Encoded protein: CASILQQKSRGVNEKLFF.

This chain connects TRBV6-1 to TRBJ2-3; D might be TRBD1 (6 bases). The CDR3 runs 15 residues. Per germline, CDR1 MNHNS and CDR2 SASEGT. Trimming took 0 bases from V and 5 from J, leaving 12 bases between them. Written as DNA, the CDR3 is TGTGCCAGCAGTGAAGCGGTGGGGGCGCAAGATACGCAGTATTTT. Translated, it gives CASSEAVGAQDTQYF.

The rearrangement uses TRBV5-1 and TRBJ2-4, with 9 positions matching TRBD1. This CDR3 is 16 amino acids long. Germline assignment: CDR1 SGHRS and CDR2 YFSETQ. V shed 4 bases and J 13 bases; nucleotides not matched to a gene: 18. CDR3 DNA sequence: TGCGCCAGCAGCCCCTCTTCGGACAGGGGAGGAGTAGAGCAGTACTTC. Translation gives CASSPSSDRGGVEQYF. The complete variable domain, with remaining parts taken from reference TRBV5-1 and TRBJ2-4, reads KAGVTQTPRYLIKTRGQQVTLSCSPISGHRSVSWYQQTPGQGLQFLFEYFSETQRNKGNFPGRFSGRQFSNSRSEMNVSTLELGDSALYLCASSPSSDRGGVEQYFGAGTRLSVL.

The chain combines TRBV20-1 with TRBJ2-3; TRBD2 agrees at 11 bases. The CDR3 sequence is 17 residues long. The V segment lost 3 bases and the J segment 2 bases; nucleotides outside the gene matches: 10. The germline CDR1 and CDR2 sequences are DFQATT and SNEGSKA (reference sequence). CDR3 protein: CSAREPRLAGLTDTQYF. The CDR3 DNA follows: TGCAGTGCTAGGGAACCACGACTAGCGGGACTCACAGATACGCAGTATTTT.

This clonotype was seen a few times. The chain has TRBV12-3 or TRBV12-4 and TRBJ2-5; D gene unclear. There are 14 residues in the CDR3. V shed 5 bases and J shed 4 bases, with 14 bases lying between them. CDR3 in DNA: TGTGCCAGCAGTCCATTCAGGAGTGCAGAGACCCAGTACTTC. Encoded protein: CASSPFRSAETQYF.

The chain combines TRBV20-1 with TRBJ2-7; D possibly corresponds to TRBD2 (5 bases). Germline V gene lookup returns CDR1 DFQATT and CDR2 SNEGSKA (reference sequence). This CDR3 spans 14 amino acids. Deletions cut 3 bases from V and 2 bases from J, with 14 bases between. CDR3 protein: CSASDEGRAYEQYF. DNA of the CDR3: TGCAGTGCTAGCGATGAGGGCCGGGCCTACGAGCAGTACTTC.

CDR3 loop: CSARVSKDTQYF. Written as DNA, the CDR3 is TGCAGTGCTAGAGTGTCCAAAGATACGCAGTATTTT. The rearrangement uses TRBV20-1 and TRBJ2-3; D is undetermined. CDR1 DFQATT and CDR2 SNEGSKA come from the germline V gene (reference sequence). The CDR3 covers 12 residues. V gave up 1 base and J gave up 5 bases, with 7 bases separating them.

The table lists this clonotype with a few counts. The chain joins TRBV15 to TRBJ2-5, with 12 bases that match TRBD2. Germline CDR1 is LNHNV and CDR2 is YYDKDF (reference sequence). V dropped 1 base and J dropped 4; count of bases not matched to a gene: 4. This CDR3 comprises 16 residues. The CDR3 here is CATSRGTSGRSETQYF. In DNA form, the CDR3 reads TGTGCCACCAGCAGAGGAACTAGCGGGAGGTCAGAGACCCAGTACTTC. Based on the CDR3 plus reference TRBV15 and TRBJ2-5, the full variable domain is DAMVIQNPRYQVTQFGKPVTLSCSQTLNHNVMYWYQQKSSQAPKLLFHYYDKDFNNEADTPDNFQSRRPNTSFCFLDIRSPGLGDTAMYLCATSRGTSGRSETQYFGPGTRLLVL.

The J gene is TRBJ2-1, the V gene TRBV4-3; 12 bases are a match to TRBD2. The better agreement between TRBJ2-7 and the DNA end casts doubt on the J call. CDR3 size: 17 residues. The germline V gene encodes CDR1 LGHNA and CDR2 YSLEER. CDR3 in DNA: TGCGCCAGCAGCCAAGATATCTCTAGCGGGAGGGTCAATGAGCAGTACTTC. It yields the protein CASSQDISSGRVNEQYF.

The CDR3 protein is CASSSRLGYNEQFF. For the CDR3, the DNA is TGTGCCAGCAGCAGCCGCCTAGGTTACAATGAGCAGTTCTTC. The V call is TRBV5-4, the J call TRBJ2-1; D remains ambiguous. Between the trimmed V and J ends, which lost 4 bases and 4 bases, there was a span of 12 bases. CDR1 is SGHNT, CDR2 YYREEE, per germline (reference sequence). The CDR3 extends over 14 amino acids.

CDR3: CASSQYEQAINEQFF. As DNA, the CDR3 is TGCGCCAGCAGCCAATACGAACAGGCCATCAATGAGCAGTTCTTC. The chain uses TRBV4-1 and TRBJ2-1; D may be TRBD1 (5 bases). CDR1 is MGHRA and CDR2 is YSYEKL in the germline V gene. V was shortened by 2 bases and J by 6 bases, with 14 bases between the two germline ends. CDR3 length: 15 residues.

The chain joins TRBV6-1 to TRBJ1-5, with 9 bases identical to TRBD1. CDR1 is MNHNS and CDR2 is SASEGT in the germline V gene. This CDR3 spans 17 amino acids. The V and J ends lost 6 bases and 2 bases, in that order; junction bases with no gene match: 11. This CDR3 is CASSSGTGLIGNQPQHF. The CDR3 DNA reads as TGTGCCAGCAGCTCCGGGACAGGGCTCATTGGCAATCAGCCCCAGCATTTT.

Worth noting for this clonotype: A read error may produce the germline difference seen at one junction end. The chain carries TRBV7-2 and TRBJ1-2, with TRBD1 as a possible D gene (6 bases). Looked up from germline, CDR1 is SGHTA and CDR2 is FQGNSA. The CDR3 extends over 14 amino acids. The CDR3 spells CASSLGQENYDYTF. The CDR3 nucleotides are TGTGCCAGCAGCCTGGGACAAGAGAACTATGACTACACCTTC.

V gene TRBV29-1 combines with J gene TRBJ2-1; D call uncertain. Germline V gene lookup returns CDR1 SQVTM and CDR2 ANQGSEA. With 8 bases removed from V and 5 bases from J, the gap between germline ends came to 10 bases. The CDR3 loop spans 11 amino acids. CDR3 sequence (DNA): TGCAGCAGCCGTATCGACAATGAGCAGTTCTTC. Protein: CSSRIDNEQFF.

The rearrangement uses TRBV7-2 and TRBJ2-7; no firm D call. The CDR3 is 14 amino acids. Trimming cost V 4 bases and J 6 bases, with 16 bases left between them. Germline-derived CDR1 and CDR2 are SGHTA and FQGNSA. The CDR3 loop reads CASSSANSSPEQYF. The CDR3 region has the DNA TGTGCCAGCAGCTCCGCAAACAGTTCTCCCGAGCAGTACTTC.